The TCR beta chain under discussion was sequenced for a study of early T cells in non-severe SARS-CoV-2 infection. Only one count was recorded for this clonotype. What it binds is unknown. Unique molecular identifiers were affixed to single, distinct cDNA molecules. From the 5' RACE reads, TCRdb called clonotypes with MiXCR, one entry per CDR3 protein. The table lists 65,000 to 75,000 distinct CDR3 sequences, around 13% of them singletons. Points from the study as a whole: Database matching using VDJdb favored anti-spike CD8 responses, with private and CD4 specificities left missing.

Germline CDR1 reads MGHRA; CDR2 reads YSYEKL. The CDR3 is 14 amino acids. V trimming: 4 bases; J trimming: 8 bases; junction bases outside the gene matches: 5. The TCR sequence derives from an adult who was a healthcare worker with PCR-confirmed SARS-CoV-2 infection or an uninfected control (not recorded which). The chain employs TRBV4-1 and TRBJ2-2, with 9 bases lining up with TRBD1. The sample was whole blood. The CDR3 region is CASSPGQGRGELFF. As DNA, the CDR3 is TGCGCCAGCAGCCCGGGACAGGGTAGGGGGGAGCTGTTTTTT.